This T cell receptor beta chain was obtained from a study of control samples from healthy donors and cancer patients. This clone was found once. Data came from immunoSEQ multiplex PCR; TCRdb stores just in-frame clones and leaves some out. The sample has roughly 400,000 clones, 80% to 95% seen once. The germline gives CDR1 MNHEY, CDR2 SVGAGI. The V and J ends lost 5 bases and 10 bases respectively, with 18 bases between them. The CDR3 extends over 13 amino acids. Sequenced: PBMCs. The V and J genes are TRBV6-5 and TRBJ2-7; weak D call: TRBD1 (5 bases). The sequence came from a man aged 40-49 years with head and neck cancer. CDR3 in DNA: TGTGCCAGCAGTCCAAAATCGAGACAGAGTCAGTACTTC. This translates into CASSPKSRQSQYF.